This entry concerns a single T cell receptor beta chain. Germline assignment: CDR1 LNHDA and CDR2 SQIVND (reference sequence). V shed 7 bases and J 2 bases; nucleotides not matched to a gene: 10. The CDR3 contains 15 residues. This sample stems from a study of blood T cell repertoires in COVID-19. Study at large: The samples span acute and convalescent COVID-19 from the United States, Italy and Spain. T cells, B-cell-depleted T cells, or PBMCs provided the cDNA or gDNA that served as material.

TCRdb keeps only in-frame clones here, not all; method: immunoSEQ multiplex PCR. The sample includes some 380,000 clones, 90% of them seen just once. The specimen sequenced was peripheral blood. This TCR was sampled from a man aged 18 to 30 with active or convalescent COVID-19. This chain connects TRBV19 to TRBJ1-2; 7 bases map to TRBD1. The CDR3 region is CASTSRQGLNYGYTF. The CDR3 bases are TGTGCCAGTACCTCCCGACAGGGTCTAAACTATGGCTACACCTTC.